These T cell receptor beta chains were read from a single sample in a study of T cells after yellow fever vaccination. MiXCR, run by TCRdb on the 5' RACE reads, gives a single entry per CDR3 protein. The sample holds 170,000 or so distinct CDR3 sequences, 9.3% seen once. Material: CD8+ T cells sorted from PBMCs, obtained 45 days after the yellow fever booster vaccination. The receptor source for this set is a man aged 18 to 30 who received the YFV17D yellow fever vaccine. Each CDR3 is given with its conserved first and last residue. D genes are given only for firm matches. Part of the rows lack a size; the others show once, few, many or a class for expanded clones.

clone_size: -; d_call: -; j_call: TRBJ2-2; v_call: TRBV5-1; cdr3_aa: CASSFNHSPGELFF; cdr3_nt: TGCGCCAGCAGCTTTAACCATAGCCCCGGGGAGCTGTTTTTT
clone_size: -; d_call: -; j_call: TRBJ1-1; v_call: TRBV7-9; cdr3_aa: CASSPTDSMSTEAFF; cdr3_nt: TGTGCCAGCAGCCCAACGGACAGTATGAGCACTGAAGCTTTCTTT
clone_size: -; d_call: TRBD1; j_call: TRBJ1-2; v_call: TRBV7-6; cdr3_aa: CASSETGVYGYTF; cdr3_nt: TGTGCCAGCAGCGAGACAGGGGTCTATGGCTACACCTTC
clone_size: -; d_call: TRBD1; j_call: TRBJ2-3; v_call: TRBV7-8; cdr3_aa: CASSWTGRDTQYF; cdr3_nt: TGTGCCAGCAGCTGGACAGGTCGGGATACGCAGTATTTT
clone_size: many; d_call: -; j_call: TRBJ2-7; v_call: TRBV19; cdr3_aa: CASSLDSSYEQYF; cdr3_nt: TGCGCCAGCAGCTTGGACAGCTCCTACGAGCAGTACTTC
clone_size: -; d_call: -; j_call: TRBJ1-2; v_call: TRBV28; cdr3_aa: CASSRGYGYTF; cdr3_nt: TGTGCCAGCAGCCGAGGCTATGGCTACACCTTC
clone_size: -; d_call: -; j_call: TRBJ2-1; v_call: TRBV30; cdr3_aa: CAWQQGEYNEQFF; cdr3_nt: TGTGCCTGGCAACAGGGAGAATACAATGAGCAGTTCTTC
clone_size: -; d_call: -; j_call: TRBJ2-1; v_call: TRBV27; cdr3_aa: CASSPGGPHNEQFF; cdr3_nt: TGTGCCAGCAGTCCAGGGGGGCCCCACAATGAGCAGTTCTTC
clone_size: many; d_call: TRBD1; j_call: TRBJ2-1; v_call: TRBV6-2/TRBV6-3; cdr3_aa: CASSRQGSYNEQFF; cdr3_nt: TGTGCCAGCAGTAGACAGGGGTCCTACAATGAGCAGTTCTTC
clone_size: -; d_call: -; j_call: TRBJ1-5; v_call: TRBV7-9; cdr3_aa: CASSLQGNNQPQHF; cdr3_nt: TGTGCCAGCAGCTTGCAGGGAAACAATCAGCCCCAGCATTTT
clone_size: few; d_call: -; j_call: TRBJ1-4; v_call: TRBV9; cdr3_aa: CASSVGGTNEKLFF; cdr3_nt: TGTGCCAGCAGCGTAGGGGGAACCAATGAAAAACTGTTTTTT
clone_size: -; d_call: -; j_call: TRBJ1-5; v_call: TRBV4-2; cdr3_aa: CASSQEFYSNQPQHF; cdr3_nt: TGTGCCAGCAGCCAAGAATTTTACAGTAATCAGCCCCAGCATTTT
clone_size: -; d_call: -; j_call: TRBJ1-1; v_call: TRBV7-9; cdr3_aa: CASSGTQGLGTEAFF; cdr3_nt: TGTGCCAGCAGCGGGACGCAGGGGTTGGGGACTGAAGCTTTCTTT
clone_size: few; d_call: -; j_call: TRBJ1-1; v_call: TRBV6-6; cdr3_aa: CASSYPGVMNTEAFF; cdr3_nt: TGTGCCAGCAGTTACCCGGGGGTAATGAACACTGAAGCTTTCTTT
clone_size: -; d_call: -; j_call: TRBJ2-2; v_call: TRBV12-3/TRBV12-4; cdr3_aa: CASTWVGASGELFF; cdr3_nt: TGTGCCAGCACCTGGGTAGGGGCCAGCGGGGAGCTGTTTTTT
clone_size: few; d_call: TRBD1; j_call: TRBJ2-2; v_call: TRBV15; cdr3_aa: CATLQGGTGELFF; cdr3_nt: TGTGCCACCTTACAGGGGGGCACCGGGGAGCTGTTTTTT